The clone carrying this T cell receptor (beta chain) was seen many times. Its antigen is still unknown. This CDR3 region has 14 residues. V lost 3 bases to trimming and J lost 2 bases, with 14 bases between them. CDR1 is DFQATT and CDR2 is SNEGSKA in the germline V gene (reference sequence). The sample is drawn from a study of neurological immune-mediated disorders. The study's findings and limits: HTLV-1-associated myelopathy showed the most TCR clonal expansion; multiple sclerosis the least, below healthy controls.

It was by 5'RACE with 10-nucleotide random UMIs that the cDNA was made. The output of every sequencing run exceeded 190 million TCR-beta sequences, derived from 15-18 subjects. TCRdb independently ran MiXCR on the 5' RACE reads; one entry per CDR3 protein. The sample includes roughly 30,000 distinct CDR3 sequences, under 6% of them seen just once. This sequence originates from a man aged 18 to 29 in good health. The V gene is TRBV20-1, the J gene TRBJ2-7, with D hard to call. The sequencing input was PBMCs. This CDR3 reads CSASPRASAYEQYF. The CDR3 DNA sequence: TGCAGTGCTAGCCCCCGGGCCAGCGCCTACGAGCAGTACTTC.